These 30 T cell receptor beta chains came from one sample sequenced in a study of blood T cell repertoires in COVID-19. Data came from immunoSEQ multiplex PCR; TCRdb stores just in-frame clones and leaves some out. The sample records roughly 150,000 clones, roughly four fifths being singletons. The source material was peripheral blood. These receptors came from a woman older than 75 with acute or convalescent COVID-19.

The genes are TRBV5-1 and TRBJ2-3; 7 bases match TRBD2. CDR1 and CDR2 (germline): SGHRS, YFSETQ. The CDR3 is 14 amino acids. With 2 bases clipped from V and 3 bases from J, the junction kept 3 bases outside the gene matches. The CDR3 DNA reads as TGCGCCAGCAGCTTTAGCGGGTTGACAGATACGCAGTATTTT. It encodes CASSFSGLTDTQYF.

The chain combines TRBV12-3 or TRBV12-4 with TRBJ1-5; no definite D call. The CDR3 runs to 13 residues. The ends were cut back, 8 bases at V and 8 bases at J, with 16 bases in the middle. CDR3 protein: CASAWGASEPQHF. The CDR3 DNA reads TGTGCCAGCGCCTGGGGAGCTAGTGAGCCCCAGCATTTT.

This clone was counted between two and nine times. The CDR3 reads CASSLWDSYGYTF. DNA of the CDR3: TGTGCCAGCAGCTTGTGGGACAGCTATGGCTACACCTTC. V is TRBV12-3 or TRBV12-4 and J is TRBJ1-2; TRBD1 aligns across 7 bases. V lost 6 bases, J lost 4 bases, and 5 bases stayed unmatched. The CDR3 covers 13 residues.

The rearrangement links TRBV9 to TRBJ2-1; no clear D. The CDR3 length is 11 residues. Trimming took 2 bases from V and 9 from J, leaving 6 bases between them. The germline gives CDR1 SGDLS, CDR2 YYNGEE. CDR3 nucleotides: TGTGCCAGCAGCGTGTCGGGTGAGCAGTTCTTC. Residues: CASSVSGEQFF.

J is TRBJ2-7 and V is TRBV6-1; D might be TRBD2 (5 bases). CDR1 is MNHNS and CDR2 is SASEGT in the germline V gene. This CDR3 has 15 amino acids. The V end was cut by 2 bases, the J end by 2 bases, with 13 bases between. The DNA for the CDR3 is TGTGCCAGCAGTGAATACCCCGGGGTTACCTACGAGCAGTACTTC. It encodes CASSEYPGVTYEQYF.

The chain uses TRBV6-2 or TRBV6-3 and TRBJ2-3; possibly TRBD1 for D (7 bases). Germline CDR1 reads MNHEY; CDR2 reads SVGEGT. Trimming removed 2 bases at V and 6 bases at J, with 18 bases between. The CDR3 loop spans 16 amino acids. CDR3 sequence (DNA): TGTGCCAGCAGTTACCAGGCGGGGACAGTCAGGGATACGCAGTATTTT. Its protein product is CASSYQAGTVRDTQYF.

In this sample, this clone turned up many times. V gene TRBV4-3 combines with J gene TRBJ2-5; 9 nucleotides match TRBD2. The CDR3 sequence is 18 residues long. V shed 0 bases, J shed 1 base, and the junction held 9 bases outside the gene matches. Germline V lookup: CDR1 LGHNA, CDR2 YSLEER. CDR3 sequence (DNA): TGCGCCAGCAGCCAAGATCGGCTAGCGGGGAACCGCCAAGAGACCCAGTACTTC. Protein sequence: CASSQDRLAGNRQETQYF.

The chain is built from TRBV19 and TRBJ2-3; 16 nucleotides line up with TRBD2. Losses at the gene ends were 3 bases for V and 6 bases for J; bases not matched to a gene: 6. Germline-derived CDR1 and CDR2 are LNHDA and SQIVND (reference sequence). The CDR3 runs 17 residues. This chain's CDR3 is CASSMGLAGGPWDTQYF. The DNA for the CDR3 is TGTGCCAGTAGTATGGGACTAGCGGGGGGGCCATGGGATACGCAGTATTTT.

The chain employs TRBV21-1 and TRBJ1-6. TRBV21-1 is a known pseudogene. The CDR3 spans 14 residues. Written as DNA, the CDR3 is TGTGCCAGCAGGAGATGTCACCCGAATTCACCCCTCCACTTT. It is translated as CASRRCHPNSPLHF.

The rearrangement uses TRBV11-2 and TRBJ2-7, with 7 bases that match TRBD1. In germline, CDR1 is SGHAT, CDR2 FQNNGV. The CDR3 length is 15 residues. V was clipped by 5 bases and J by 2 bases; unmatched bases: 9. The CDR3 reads CASSVTGATPYEQYF. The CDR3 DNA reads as TGTGCCAGCAGCGTAACAGGGGCCACACCCTACGAGCAGTACTTC.

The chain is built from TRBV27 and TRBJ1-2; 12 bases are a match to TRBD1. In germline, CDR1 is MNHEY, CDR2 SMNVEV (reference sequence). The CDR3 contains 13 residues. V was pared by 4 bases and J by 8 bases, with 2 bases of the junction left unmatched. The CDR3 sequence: CASSWDRGRGYTF. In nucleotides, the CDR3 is TGTGCCAGCAGTTGGGACAGGGGGCGGGGCTACACCTTC.

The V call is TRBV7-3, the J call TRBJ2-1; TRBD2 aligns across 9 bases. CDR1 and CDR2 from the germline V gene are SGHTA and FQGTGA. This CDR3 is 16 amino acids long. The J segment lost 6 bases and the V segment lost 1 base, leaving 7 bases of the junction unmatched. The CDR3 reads CASSLIGLAGRNEQFF. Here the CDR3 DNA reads TGTGCCAGCAGCTTAATCGGCCTAGCGGGGCGCAATGAGCAGTTCTTC.

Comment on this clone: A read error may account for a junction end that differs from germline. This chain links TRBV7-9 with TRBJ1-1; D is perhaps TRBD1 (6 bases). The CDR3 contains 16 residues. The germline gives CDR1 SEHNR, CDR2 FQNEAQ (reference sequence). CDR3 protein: CASSITGPPQNAEAFF. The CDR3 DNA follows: TGTGCCAGCAGTATCACAGGGCCGCCCCAGAACGCTGAAGCTTTCTTT.

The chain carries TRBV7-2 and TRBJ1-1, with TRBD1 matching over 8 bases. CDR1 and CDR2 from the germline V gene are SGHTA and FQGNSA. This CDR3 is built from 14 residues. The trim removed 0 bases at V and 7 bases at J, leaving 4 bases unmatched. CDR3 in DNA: TGTGCCAGCAGCTTAGCGCAGGGGGCTGGTGAAGCTTTCTTT. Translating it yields CASSLAQGAGEAFF.

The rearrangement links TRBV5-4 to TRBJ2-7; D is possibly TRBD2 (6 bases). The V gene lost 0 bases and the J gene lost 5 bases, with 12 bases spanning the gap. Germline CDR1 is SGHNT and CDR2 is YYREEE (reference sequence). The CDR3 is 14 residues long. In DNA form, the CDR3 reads TGTGCCAGCAGCTTGGAGGGACTTTCCCACGAGCAGTACTTC. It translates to CASSLEGLSHEQYF.

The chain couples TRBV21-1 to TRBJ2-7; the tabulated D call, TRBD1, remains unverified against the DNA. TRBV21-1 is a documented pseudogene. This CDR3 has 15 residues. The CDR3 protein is CASGERGQLTYEQYF. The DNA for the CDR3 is TGTGCCAGCGGCGAGAGGGGACAACTTACCTACGAGCAGTACTTC.

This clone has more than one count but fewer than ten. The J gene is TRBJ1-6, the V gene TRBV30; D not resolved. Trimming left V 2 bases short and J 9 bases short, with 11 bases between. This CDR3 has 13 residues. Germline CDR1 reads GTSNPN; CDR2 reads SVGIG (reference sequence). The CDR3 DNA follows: TGTGCCTGGAGTCCAAACCAGGTTTCACCCCTCCACTTT. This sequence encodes CAWSPNQVSPLHF. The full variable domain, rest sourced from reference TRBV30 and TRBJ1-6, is SQTIHQWPATLVQPVGSPLSLECTVEGTSNPNLYWYRQAAGRGLQLLFYSVGIGQISSEVPQNLSASRPQDRQFILSSKKLLLSDSGFYLCAWSPNQVSPLHFGNGTRLTVT.

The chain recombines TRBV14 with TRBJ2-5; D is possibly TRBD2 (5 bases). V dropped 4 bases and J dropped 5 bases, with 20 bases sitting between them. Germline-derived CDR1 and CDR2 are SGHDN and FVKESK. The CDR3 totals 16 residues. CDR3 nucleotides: TGTGCCAGCAGCCGAGCGTTAAGCGGTGCCAGGGAGACCCAGTACTTC. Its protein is CASSRALSGARETQYF.

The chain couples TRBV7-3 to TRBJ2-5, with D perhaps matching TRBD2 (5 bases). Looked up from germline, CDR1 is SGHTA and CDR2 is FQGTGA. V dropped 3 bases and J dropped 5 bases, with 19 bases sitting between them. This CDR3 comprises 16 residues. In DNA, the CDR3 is TGTGCCAGCAGCTTCCGACCCGGACCGGGATGGGAGACCCAGTACTTC. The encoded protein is CASSFRPGPGWETQYF.

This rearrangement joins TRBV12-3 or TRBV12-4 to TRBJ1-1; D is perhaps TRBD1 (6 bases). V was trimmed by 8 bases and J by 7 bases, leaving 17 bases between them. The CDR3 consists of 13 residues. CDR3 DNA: TGTGCCAGCGCCTTAGGACAGCAGAGTGAAGCTTTCTTT. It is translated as CASALGQQSEAFF.

The CDR3 nucleotides read TGTGCCAGCAGCCTTCGGGACTACCAGTTCGCGAACACCGGGGAGCTGTTTTTT. This codes for CASSLRDYQFANTGELFF. The J gene is TRBJ2-2, the V gene TRBV7-2, with TRBD2 matching over 7 bases. Unmatched junction bases numbered 12, after V lost 5 bases and J lost 0 bases. Germline V lookup: CDR1 SGHTA, CDR2 FQGNSA. The CDR3 is made up of 18 amino acids.

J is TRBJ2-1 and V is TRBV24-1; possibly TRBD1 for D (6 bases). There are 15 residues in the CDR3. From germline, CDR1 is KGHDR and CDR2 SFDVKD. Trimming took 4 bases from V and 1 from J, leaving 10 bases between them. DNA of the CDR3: TGTGCCACCAGTGAAAGTAGGGGGTCCTACAATGAGCAGTTCTTC. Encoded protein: CATSESRGSYNEQFF.

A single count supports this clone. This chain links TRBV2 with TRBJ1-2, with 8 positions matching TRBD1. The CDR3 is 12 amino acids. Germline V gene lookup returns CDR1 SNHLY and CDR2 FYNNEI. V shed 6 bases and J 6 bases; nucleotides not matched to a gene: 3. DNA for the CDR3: TGTGCCAGCAGGTGGACAGGGCATGGCTACACCTTC. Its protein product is CASRWTGHGYTF.

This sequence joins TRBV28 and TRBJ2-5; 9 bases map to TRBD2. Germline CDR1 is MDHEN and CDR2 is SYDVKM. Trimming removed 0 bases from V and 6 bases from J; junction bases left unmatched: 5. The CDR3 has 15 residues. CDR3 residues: CASSLWTSGFKTQYF. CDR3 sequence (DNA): TGTGCCAGCAGTTTATGGACTAGCGGTTTCAAGACCCAGTACTTC. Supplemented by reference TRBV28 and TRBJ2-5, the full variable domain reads DVKVTQSSRYLVKRTGEKVFLECVQDMDHENMFWYRQDPGLGLRLIYFSYDVKMKEKGDIPEGYSVSREKKERFSLILESASTNQTSMYLCASSLWTSGFKTQYFGPGTRLLVL.

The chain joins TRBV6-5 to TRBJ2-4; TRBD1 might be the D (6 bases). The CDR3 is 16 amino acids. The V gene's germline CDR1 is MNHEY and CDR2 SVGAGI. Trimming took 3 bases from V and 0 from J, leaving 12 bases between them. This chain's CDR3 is CASSYAGALAKNIQYF. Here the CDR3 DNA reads TGTGCCAGCAGTTATGCAGGGGCACTAGCCAAAAACATTCAGTACTTC.

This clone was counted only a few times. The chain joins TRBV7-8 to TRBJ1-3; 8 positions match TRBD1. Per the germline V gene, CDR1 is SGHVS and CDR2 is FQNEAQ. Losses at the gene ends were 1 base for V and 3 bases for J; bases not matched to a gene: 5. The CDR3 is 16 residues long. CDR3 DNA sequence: TGTGCCAGCAGCTTAGTTCTCGGACAGGGTGGAAACACCATATATTTT. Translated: CASSLVLGQGGNTIYF.

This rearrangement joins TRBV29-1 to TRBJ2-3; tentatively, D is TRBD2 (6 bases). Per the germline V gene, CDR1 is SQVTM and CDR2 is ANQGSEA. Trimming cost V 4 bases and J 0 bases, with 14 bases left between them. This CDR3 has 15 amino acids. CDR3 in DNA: TGCAGCGTTGTGGGCATAGCGGCAAGCACAGATACGCAGTATTTT. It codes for CSVVGIAASTDTQYF.

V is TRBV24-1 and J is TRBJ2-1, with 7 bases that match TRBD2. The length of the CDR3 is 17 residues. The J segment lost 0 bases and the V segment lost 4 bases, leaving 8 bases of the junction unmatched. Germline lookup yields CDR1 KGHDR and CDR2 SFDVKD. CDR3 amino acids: CATSENSGWSSYNEQFF. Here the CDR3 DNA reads TGTGCCACCAGTGAAAATAGCGGGTGGAGCTCCTACAATGAGCAGTTCTTC.

The chain's CDR3 is CASSQEANRGEKTYEQYF. The CDR3 coding sequence is TGCGCCAGCAGCCAAGAGGCGAACCGGGGGGAGAAAACCTACGAGCAGTACTTC. The genes are TRBV4-1 and TRBJ2-7, with 7 bases matching TRBD2. Germline CDR1 MGHRA, CDR2 YSYEKL. The CDR3 spans 18 residues. V was clipped by 0 bases and J by 2 bases; unmatched bases: 13.

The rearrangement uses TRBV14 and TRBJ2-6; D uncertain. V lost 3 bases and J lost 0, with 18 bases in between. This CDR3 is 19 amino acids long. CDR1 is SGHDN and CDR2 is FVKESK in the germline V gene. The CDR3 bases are TGTGCCAGCAGCCAGCTTGACCGGCGGCGGTACTCTGGGGCCAACGTCCTGACTTTC. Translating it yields CASSQLDRRRYSGANVLTF.